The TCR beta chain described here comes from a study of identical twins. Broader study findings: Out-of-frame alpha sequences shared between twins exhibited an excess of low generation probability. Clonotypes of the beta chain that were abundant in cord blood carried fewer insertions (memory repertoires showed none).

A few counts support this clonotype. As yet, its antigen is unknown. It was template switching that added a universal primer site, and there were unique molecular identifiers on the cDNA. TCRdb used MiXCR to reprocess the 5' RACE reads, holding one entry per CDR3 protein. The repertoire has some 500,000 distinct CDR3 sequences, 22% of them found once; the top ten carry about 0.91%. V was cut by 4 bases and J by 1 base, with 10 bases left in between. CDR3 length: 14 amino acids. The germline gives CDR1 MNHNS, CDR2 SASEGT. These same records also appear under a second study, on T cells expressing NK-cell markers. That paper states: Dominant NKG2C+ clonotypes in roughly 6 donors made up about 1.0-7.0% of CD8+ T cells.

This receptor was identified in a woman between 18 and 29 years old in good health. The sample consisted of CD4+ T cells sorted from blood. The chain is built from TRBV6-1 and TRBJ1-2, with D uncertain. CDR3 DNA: TGTGCCAGCAGTGGACCTTACGATAACTATGGCTACACCTTC. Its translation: CASSGPYDNYGYTF.